The 31 T cell receptor beta chains presented below share a single source sample, sequenced in a study of cytomegalovirus exposure and HLA in healthy donors (TCRdb year 2017). Receptor amplification or capture employed the immunoSEQ multiplex PCR assay. TCRdb carries this immuneACCESS record with in-frame sequences only. Its versions omit some clonotypes, under half of them owing to an unresolved V gene in the studies checked, with the rest unexplained. Within this sample are 85,000 to 120,000 clones, with less than 95% of them counted one time only. Jointly, the top ten make up roughly 0.9% of the sample. Sequences were obtained from PBMCs. These receptors came from a woman under 30 in good health and CMV-seronegative.

The gene calls are TRBV29-1 and TRBJ1-5, with 7 bases fitting TRBD1. The CDR3 totals 15 residues. Per germline, CDR1 SQVTM and CDR2 ANQGSEA. V lost 0 bases, J lost 5 bases, and 7 bases stayed unmatched. CDR3 nucleotide sequence: TGCAGCGTTGAAGACGCGGGAACAGGGGATCAGCCCCAGCATTTT. This gives the protein CSVEDAGTGDQPQHF.

V usage is TRBV7-8 and J usage is TRBJ2-1, with TRBD1 identical over 9 bases. Germline lookup yields CDR1 SGHVS and CDR2 FQNEAQ. Trimming cost V 4 bases and J 7 bases; bases outside gene matches: 5. The CDR3 has 14 residues. CDR3 in amino acids: CASSSQGALNEQFF. CDR3 DNA sequence: TGTGCCAGCAGCTCACAGGGGGCGCTTAATGAGCAGTTCTTC.

The CDR3 reads CASSVQGRDTGELFF. The CDR3 DNA reads as TGTGCCAGCAGCGTACAGGGTCGGGACACCGGGGAGCTGTTTTTT. This chain joins TRBV7-9 and TRBJ2-2; possible D gene TRBD1, 6 bases. The V gene lost 5 bases and the J gene lost 3 bases, with 13 bases spanning the gap. Germline V CDR1 and CDR2: SEHNR, FQNEAQ (reference sequence). The CDR3 runs to 15 residues.

J is TRBJ1-5 and V is TRBV2, with 7 bases fitting TRBD1. The CDR3 spans 19 residues. Germline-derived CDR1 and CDR2 are SNHLY and FYNNEI. After removal of 6 bases from V and 5 bases from J, the junction contained 22 bases not matched to a gene. CDR3 nucleotide sequence: TGTGCCAGCAGCGAAACAGGGGAGAGCCTTACTCCCGGGGATCAGCCCCAGCATTTT. Translated: CASSETGESLTPGDQPQHF.

This chain connects TRBV7-2 to TRBJ1-2, with a weak D call TRBD1 (6 bases). The CDR3 is made up of 15 amino acids. Germline assignment: CDR1 SGHTA and CDR2 FQGNSA. Trimming pared 5 bases from V and 0 bases from J, leaving 13 bases between. The CDR3 DNA sequence: TGTGCCAGCAGCCCCACGGCAGGGGCTAACTATGGCTACACCTTC. It yields the protein CASSPTAGANYGYTF.

The rearrangement joins TRBV5-1 to TRBJ2-7; D ambiguous. Trimming pared 0 bases from V and 6 bases from J, leaving 10 bases between. The CDR3 consists of 13 residues. Germline V gene lookup returns CDR1 SGHRS and CDR2 YFSETQ. The CDR3 sequence: CASSLVPLREQYF. The CDR3 nucleotides are TGCGCCAGCAGCTTGGTACCGCTACGCGAGCAGTACTTC.

In DNA, the CDR3 is TGTGCCAGCAGTGAAAGTCAAGGGGCGTGGACCCAGTACTTC. Protein product: CASSESQGAWTQYF. The chain employs TRBV2 and TRBJ2-5; D might be TRBD1 (5 bases). The germline V gene has CDR1 SNHLY and CDR2 FYNNEI. The CDR3 runs to 14 residues. V lost 2 bases and J 7 bases, leaving 14 bases between the germline ends. Combining the CDR3 with reference TRBV2 and TRBJ2-5 gives the whole variable domain EPEVTQTPSHQVTQMGQEVILRCVPISNHLYFYWYRQILGQKVEFLVSFYNNEISEKSEIFDDQFSVERPDGSNFTLKIRSTKLEDSAMYFCASSESQGAWTQYFGPGTRLLVL.

The CDR3 region has the DNA TGTGCCAGCAGCTTAGGGGCCACGAACACTGAAGCTTTCTTT. It encodes CASSLGATNTEAFF. The chain joins TRBV7-6 to TRBJ1-1; D is unresolved. Germline-derived CDR1 and CDR2 are SGHVS and FNYEAQ. The V and J ends lost 1 base and 1 base respectively, with 7 bases between them. The CDR3 sequence is 14 residues long.

The J gene is TRBJ2-5, the V gene TRBV29-1; 7 bases align to TRBD1. The CDR3 contains 14 residues. Germline assignment: CDR1 SQVTM and CDR2 ANQGSEA. V trimming: 2 bases; J trimming: 4 bases; junction bases outside the gene matches: 7. Here the CDR3 reads CSVELFTGVETQYF. CDR3 coding DNA: TGCAGCGTTGAATTGTTCACAGGGGTAGAGACCCAGTACTTC. Using reference TRBV29-1 and TRBJ2-5 for the parts outside the CDR3, the full variable domain is SAVISQKPSRDICQRGTSLTIQCQVDSQVTMMFWYRQQPGQSLTLIATANQGSEATYESGFVIDKFPISRPNLTFSTLTVSNMSPEDSSIYLCSVELFTGVETQYFGPGTRLLVL.

Concerning this clone: The germline gene is not matched at one end of the junction; a read error may be the cause. The rearrangement uses TRBV9 and TRBJ1-2, with D unresolved. There are 11 residues in the CDR3. The V gene's germline CDR1 is SGDLS and CDR2 YYNGEE. The chain's CDR3 is CASSDPMATAF. The CDR3 nucleotides read TGTGCCAGCAGCGACCCTATGGCTACAGCCTTC. The complete variable domain, with remaining parts taken from reference TRBV9 and TRBJ1-2, reads DSGVTQTPKHLITATGQRVTLRCSPRSGDLSVYWYQQSLDQGLQFLIQYYNGEERAKGNILERFSAQQFPDLHSELNLSSLELGDSALYFCASSDPMATAFGSGTRLTVV.

This clone was picked up one time. V usage is TRBV7-8 and J usage is TRBJ2-7, with D unresolved. Germline loops: CDR1 SGHVS, CDR2 FQNEAQ. The CDR3 extends over 11 amino acids. Trimming took 1 base from V and 7 from J, leaving 5 bases between them. CDR3 sequence reads: CASSLGLEQYF. DNA of the CDR3: TGTGCCAGCAGCTTAGGGCTGGAGCAGTACTTC.

The chain has TRBV6-5 and TRBJ1-6, with 9 bases matching TRBD1. The CDR3 sequence is 16 residues long. V lost 0 bases and J lost 10; bases outside the gene matches: 7. Germline loops: CDR1 MNHEY, CDR2 SVGAGI. This chain's CDR3 is CASSYSGQGGGSPLHF. The CDR3 bases are TGTGCCAGCAGTTACTCGGGACAGGGAGGAGGGTCACCCCTCCACTTT.

This chain uses TRBV9 with TRBJ2-3; the D is unclear. Trimming shortened V by 0 bases and J by 0 bases, and 5 bases separated the two germline ends. Per germline, CDR1 SGDLS and CDR2 YYNGEE. The CDR3 extends over 14 amino acids. Written as DNA, the CDR3 is TGTGCCAGCAGCGTAGTCGGGAGCACAGATACGCAGTATTTT. Translated, it gives CASSVVGSTDTQYF.

The rearrangement uses TRBV27 and TRBJ1-5; TRBD1 matches 7 bases. The CDR3 has 16 residues. Germline loops: CDR1 MNHEY, CDR2 SMNVEV (reference sequence). V trimming: 5 bases; J trimming: 1 base; junction bases outside the gene matches: 8. The CDR3 here is CASSPRAGGSNQPQHF. Written as DNA, the CDR3 is TGTGCCAGCAGTCCCCGGGCAGGGGGGAGCAATCAGCCCCAGCATTTT.

The V gene is TRBV2, the J gene TRBJ1-2, with 7 bases aligning to TRBD1. This CDR3 has 16 residues. Losses at the gene ends were 6 bases for V and 8 bases for J; bases not matched to a gene: 18. Germline values: CDR1 SNHLY, CDR2 FYNNEI. Here the CDR3 reads CASSRGTEGPRGGYTF. The CDR3 DNA reads as TGTGCCAGCAGCCGAGGGACAGAAGGGCCCCGAGGGGGCTACACCTTC. Based on the CDR3 plus reference TRBV2 and TRBJ1-2, the full variable domain is EPEVTQTPSHQVTQMGQEVILRCVPISNHLYFYWYRQILGQKVEFLVSFYNNEISEKSEIFDDQFSVERPDGSNFTLKIRSTKLEDSAMYFCASSRGTEGPRGGYTFGSGTRLTVV.

The V call is TRBV30, the J call TRBJ1-2; 7 bases are shared with TRBD1. The CDR3 covers 16 residues. Germline V gives CDR1 GTSNPN, CDR2 SVGIG (reference sequence). Unmatched junction bases numbered 16, after V lost 3 bases and J lost 6 bases. The CDR3 DNA reads as TGTGCCTGGAGGAGGGGAGGCCCCGGACAGGTAGATGGCTACACCTTC. It specifies CAWRRGGPGQVDGYTF.

The chain carries TRBV5-1 and TRBJ2-1, with TRBD2 identical over 11 bases. The germline V gene encodes CDR1 SGHRS and CDR2 YFSETQ. This CDR3 is built from 16 residues. The J segment lost 1 base and the V segment lost 4 bases, leaving 4 bases of the junction unmatched. CDR3 in amino acids: CASSLLAGGSYNEQFF. The CDR3 nucleotides are TGCGCCAGCAGCCTCCTAGCGGGAGGTTCCTACAATGAGCAGTTCTTC.

The V and J genes are TRBV9 and TRBJ2-2, with D maybe TRBD1 (5 bases). The CDR3 has 16 residues. V lost 0 bases, J lost 5 bases, and 14 bases lay in between. CDR1 and CDR2 (germline): SGDLS, YYNGEE. CDR3 DNA sequence: TGTGCCAGCAGCGTAGACGCCAGGGTAACGACCGGGGAGCTGTTTTTT. This codes for CASSVDARVTTGELFF.

The chain is built from TRBV19 and TRBJ2-7; 9 positions agree with TRBD2. The ends lost 4 bases at V and 3 bases at J; junction bases unmatched: 7. This CDR3 is built from 15 residues. Germline values: CDR1 LNHDA, CDR2 SQIVND (reference sequence). The CDR3 sequence is CASSKSLAGVYEQYF. The DNA for the CDR3 is TGTGCCAGTAGTAAGTCCTTAGCGGGAGTCTACGAGCAGTACTTC.

The chain carries TRBV10-3 and TRBJ2-1, with D maybe TRBD2 (5 bases). CDR1 and CDR2 (germline): ENHRY, SYGVKD. This CDR3 contains 10 residues. V lost 10 bases and J 6 bases, leaving 7 bases between the germline ends. Here the CDR3 reads CATSGNEQFF. The CDR3 bases are TGTGCCACAAGCGGCAATGAGCAGTTCTTC.

The V and J genes are TRBV5-4 and TRBJ1-1, with TRBD1 identical over 8 bases. The J segment lost 1 base and the V segment lost 3 bases, leaving 2 bases of the junction unmatched. Germline loops: CDR1 SGHNT, CDR2 YYREEE (reference sequence). The CDR3 runs 14 residues. CDR3 DNA sequence: TGTGCCAGCAGCTACGACAGGGGGAACACTGAAGCTTTCTTT. Encoded protein: CASSYDRGNTEAFF.

The chain joins TRBV19 to TRBJ2-7; D is possibly TRBD2 (6 bases). The CDR3 sequence is 13 residues long. V gave up 5 bases and J gave up 1 base, with 9 bases separating them. The V gene's germline CDR1 is LNHDA and CDR2 SQIVND (reference sequence). The CDR3 bases are TGTGCCAGTAGTTGGGGGGTGTCCTACGAGCAGTACTTC. This gives the protein CASSWGVSYEQYF. Complete variable domain (other parts from reference TRBV19 and TRBJ2-7): DGGITQSPKYLFRKEGQNVTLSCEQNLNHDAMYWYRQDPGQGLRLIYYSQIVNDFQKGDIAEGYSVSREKKESFPLTVTSAQKNPTAFYLCASSWGVSYEQYFGPGTRLTVT.

In regard to this clone: The junction and the germline gene differ at one end; a read error may be behind it. The chain employs TRBV7-7 and TRBJ1-3; D may be TRBD1 (5 bases). Per the germline V gene, CDR1 is SSHAT and CDR2 is FNYEAQ (reference sequence). CDR3 size: 16 residues. Written as DNA, the CDR3 is TGTGCTAGCAGCTTAGTCGTCGGGGGGGGAGGAAACACCATATATTTT. Its translation is CASSLVVGGGGNTIYF.

This clone was seen a handful of times. This chain uses TRBV15 with TRBJ2-7, with 10 bases fitting TRBD1. The CDR3 is made up of 14 amino acids. The junction had 4 bases not matched to a gene; V was cut back by 5 bases and J by 3 bases. Germline CDR1 reads LNHNV; CDR2 reads YYDKDF (reference sequence). CDR3 sequence: CATSARDRGYEQYF. CDR3 DNA: TGTGCCACCAGCGCCCGGGACAGGGGCTACGAGCAGTACTTC.

The V gene is TRBV9, the J gene TRBJ2-7, with a weak D call TRBD2 (5 bases). Germline-derived CDR1 and CDR2 are SGDLS and YYNGEE. V shed 0 bases and J shed 0 bases, with 7 bases lying between them. This CDR3 is 14 amino acids long. The CDR3 DNA reads TGTGCCAGCAGCGTAGAGCGGAGCTCCTACGAGCAGTACTTC. Translating it yields CASSVERSSYEQYF.

The V call is TRBV4-3, the J call TRBJ2-6; weak D call: TRBD1 (5 bases). This CDR3 region has 18 residues. Germline lookup yields CDR1 LGHNA and CDR2 YSLEER. Trimming left V 0 bases short and J 0 bases short, with 12 bases between. The CDR3 protein is CASSQDSQGRSGANVLTF. CDR3 DNA: TGCGCCAGCAGCCAAGATAGTCAGGGTCGCTCTGGGGCCAACGTCCTGACTTTC.

This clone was seen a single time. The rearrangement joins TRBV29-1 to TRBJ2-2; 10 bases match TRBD2. The CDR3 has 13 amino acids. Germline V gene lookup returns CDR1 SQVTM and CDR2 ANQGSEA. V lost 7 bases and J lost 6; bases outside the gene matches: 5. The CDR3 is CSAGTSEAGELFF. CDR3 sequence (DNA): TGCAGCGCCGGGACTAGCGAAGCCGGGGAGCTGTTTTTT.

The J gene is TRBJ2-1, the V gene TRBV7-9, with 11 bases lining up with TRBD2. With 4 bases clipped from V and 8 bases from J, the junction kept 7 bases outside the gene matches. The CDR3 is made up of 15 amino acids. Germline V gene sequence: CDR1 SEHNR, CDR2 FQNEAQ (reference sequence). This CDR3 is CASSSGTSGIYEQFF. CDR3 nucleotide sequence: TGTGCCAGCAGCTCAGGGACTAGCGGTATTTATGAGCAGTTCTTC.

The chain is built from TRBV30 and TRBJ1-6; TRBD1 is a possible D gene (5 bases). CDR1 is GTSNPN, CDR2 SVGIG, per germline (reference sequence). The V end was cut by 2 bases, the J end by 7 bases, with 9 bases between. The CDR3 extends over 13 amino acids. The CDR3 coding sequence is TGTGCCTGGAGTCAGACAGAGAATTCACCCCTCCACTTT. Translating it yields CAWSQTENSPLHF.

The chain has TRBV7-2 and TRBJ2-2; 10 nucleotides agree with TRBD2. J was trimmed by 7 bases and V by 1 base; bases with no gene match: 3. CDR3 length: 15 residues. CDR1 is SGHTA and CDR2 is FQGNSA in the germline V gene. The DNA of the CDR3 is TGTGCCAGCAGCTTAGGTCTAGCGGGGGTCGGGGAGCTGTTTTTT. The encoded protein is CASSLGLAGVGELFF.

The chain recombines TRBV4-3 with TRBJ2-7, with a weak D call TRBD1 (6 bases). Germline-derived CDR1 and CDR2 are LGHNA and YSLEER. V lost 1 base, J lost 2 bases, and 12 bases lay in between. This CDR3 has 15 amino acids. Here the CDR3 DNA reads TGCGCCAGCAGCCAAGCGGCCAGGGGAACCTACGAGCAGTACTTC. This gives the protein CASSQAARGTYEQYF.